Presented here are 30 T cell receptor beta chains from one specimen sequenced in a study of T-cell reconstitution after alpha-beta-depleted transplantation in children. Library preparation (for TCRbeta) was performed with unique molecular identifiers. Using its own MiXCR run on the PCR reads, TCRdb lists one record per CDR3 protein. The profile covers over 15,000 distinct CDR3 sequences, with approximately 12% appearing a single time and roughly 35% taken by the ten largest. Sequences were derived from PBMCs, mostly from graft donor cells, sampled 60 days after TCRalphabeta/CD19-depleted stem cell transplant. Receptors originate from a female patient between 2 and 15 years old who had a stem cell transplant for congenital amegakaryocytic thrombocytopenia, so the T cells may come from the graft donor.

This clonotype was picked up one time. The chain employs TRBV6-1 and TRBJ1-1; a weak D match, TRBD1 (6 bases). Trimming took 4 bases from V and 1 from J, leaving 10 bases between them. Germline loops: CDR1 MNHNS, CDR2 SASEGT. There are 14 residues in the CDR3. CDR3 protein: CASSAPDRNTEAFF. The DNA of the CDR3 is TGTGCCAGCAGTGCCCCGGACAGGAACACTGAAGCTTTCTTT.

This clonotype was counted a few times. The chain couples TRBV20-1 to TRBJ1-5, with D perhaps matching TRBD1 (5 bases). Per the germline V gene, CDR1 is DFQATT and CDR2 is SNEGSKA (reference sequence). V lost 1 base and J 5 bases, leaving 12 bases between the germline ends. CDR3 length: 14 residues. CDR3 coding DNA: TGCAGTGCTAGAGGGACTCAGGGACATCAGCCCCAGCATTTT. It yields the protein CSARGTQGHQPQHF.

This clonotype has ten or more counts. The chain has TRBV12-3 or TRBV12-4 and TRBJ2-3; D gene uncertain. CDR3 size: 16 residues. Trimming pared 3 bases from V and 0 bases from J, leaving 13 bases between. The CDR3 is CASSLIGRGSTDTQYF. The CDR3 DNA follows: TGTGCCAGCAGTTTGATCGGCAGAGGTAGCACAGATACGCAGTATTTT.

The chain uses TRBV19 and TRBJ2-7; D remains ambiguous. Germline-derived CDR1 and CDR2 are LNHDA and SQIVND (reference sequence). CDR3 size: 14 residues. The V end lost 11 bases, the J end lost 0 bases, and 17 bases lay between the germline ends. The CDR3: CASSPLSSSYEQYF. CDR3 in DNA: TGTGCCTCCTCCCCCCTGTCCAGCTCCTACGAGCAGTACTTC.

This clonotype appeared many times. The chain is built from TRBV12-3 or TRBV12-4 and TRBJ2-2; D might be TRBD2 (5 bases). The V end was cut by 5 bases, the J end by 10 bases, with 20 bases between. The CDR3 totals 15 residues. The CDR3 nucleotides read TGTGCCAGCAGTCCCCATGGACTGCTTCGCGAGGAGCTGTTTTTT. Its protein is CASSPHGLLREELFF.

This clonotype was observed many times. The V and J genes are TRBV3-1 and TRBJ2-7; 7 bases are shared with TRBD1. This CDR3 spans 13 amino acids. Germline-derived CDR1 and CDR2 are LGHDT and YNNKEL (reference sequence). V shed 7 bases, J shed 5 bases, and the junction held 8 bases outside the gene matches. This chain's CDR3 is CASNSWDSHEQYF. CDR3 DNA: TGTGCCAGCAACAGTTGGGACAGCCACGAGCAGTACTTC.

In its sample, this clonotype was seen once. V is TRBV4-2 and J is TRBJ1-6, with 11 positions matching TRBD1. Germline-derived CDR1 and CDR2 are LGHNA and YNFKEQ. The CDR3 sequence is 16 residues long. The V segment lost 3 bases and the J segment 8 bases; nucleotides outside the gene matches: 6. CDR3 DNA sequence: TGTGCCAGCAGCCAGGGACCGGGACAGGGGGATTCACCCCTCCACTTT. It codes for CASSQGPGQGDSPLHF.

This clonotype appeared many times. The V gene is TRBV9, the J gene TRBJ2-1, with TRBD2 matching over 8 bases. Germline values: CDR1 SGDLS, CDR2 YYNGEE. The CDR3 runs 18 residues. Trimming at V came to 4 bases and at J to 0 bases, leaving 12 bases not matched to a gene. The CDR3 DNA follows: TGTGCCAGCAGCCCCTCCGGGAGGGCGTCAGGCTCCTACAATGAGCAGTTCTTC. Translating it yields CASSPSGRASGSYNEQFF. The full variable domain, with the rest looked up from reference TRBV9 and TRBJ2-1, is DSGVTQTPKHLITATGQRVTLRCSPRSGDLSVYWYQQSLDQGLQFLIQYYNGEERAKGNILERFSAQQFPDLHSELNLSSLELGDSALYFCASSPSGRASGSYNEQFFGPGTRLTVL.

This clonotype was detected ten times or more. The genes are TRBV20-1 and TRBJ2-1; 7 nucleotides line up with TRBD1. Germline lookup yields CDR1 DFQATT and CDR2 SNEGSKA (reference sequence). The CDR3 length is 12 residues. Losses at the gene ends were 6 bases for V and 9 bases for J; bases not matched to a gene: 8. The CDR3: CSASQGGREQFF. CDR3 DNA sequence: TGCAGTGCCTCCCAAGGGGGCCGTGAGCAGTTCTTC.

This clonotype is termed medium-sized. The chain joins TRBV9 to TRBJ1-5, with D unclear. The ends were cut back, 6 bases at V and 5 bases at J, with 15 bases in the middle. This CDR3 spans 14 amino acids. Germline values: CDR1 SGDLS, CDR2 YYNGEE. Here the CDR3 DNA reads TGTGCCAGCAACGAAGGCCACGTCGATCAGCCCCAGCATTTT. This codes for CASNEGHVDQPQHF.

This clonotype showed up many times. The chain is built from TRBV7-3 and TRBJ2-1; 7 bases line up with TRBD2. Germline V gives CDR1 SGHTA, CDR2 FQGTGA. The CDR3 has 16 residues. The J segment lost 3 bases and the V segment lost 3 bases, leaving 8 bases of the junction unmatched. Here the CDR3 reads CASSFVGGRVYNEQFF. Here the CDR3 DNA reads TGTGCCAGCAGCTTCGTTGGGGGGAGGGTCTACAATGAGCAGTTCTTC.

This clonotype was detected ten times or more. CDR3 bases: TGTGCCTGGAGCGGTTTGGGGCAGGGGGCGTGGGAGCAGTACTTC. Protein sequence: CAWSGLGQGAWEQYF. The chain links TRBV30 to TRBJ2-7; 8 bases fit TRBD1. Trimming took 3 bases from V and 7 from J; bases not matched to a gene: 14. Per germline, CDR1 GTSNPN and CDR2 SVGIG (reference sequence). This CDR3 is built from 15 residues.

The table lists this clonotype with many counts. This chain joins TRBV4-3 and TRBJ2-1; tentative D call: TRBD2 (6 bases). The V end lost 1 base, the J end lost 0 bases, and 22 bases lay between the germline ends. From germline, CDR1 is LGHNA and CDR2 YSLEER. This CDR3 region has 20 residues. The CDR3 sequence is CASSQGGRRVAASSYNEQFF. The DNA of the CDR3 is TGCGCCAGCAGCCAAGGAGGTCGGAGGGTAGCGGCGAGCTCCTACAATGAGCAGTTCTTC.

Ten or more counts support this clonotype. The gene calls are TRBV12-3 or TRBV12-4 and TRBJ2-7, with D tentatively TRBD1 (5 bases). This CDR3 region has 14 residues. V lost 5 bases and J lost 2, with 13 bases in between. Here the CDR3 reads CASSPRVMTYEQYF. In DNA form, the CDR3 reads TGTGCCAGCAGTCCCAGGGTTATGACCTACGAGCAGTACTTC.

Many counts were recorded for this clonotype. The CDR3: CASSLNTDTQYF. The CDR3 DNA sequence: TGTGCCAGCAGTTTAAACACGGATACGCAGTATTTT. J is TRBJ2-3 and V is TRBV28; D unresolved. This CDR3 comprises 12 residues. The ends were cut back, 2 bases at V and 6 bases at J, with 6 bases in the middle. CDR1 and CDR2 from the germline V gene are MDHEN and SYDVKM. The full variable domain, rest sourced from reference TRBV28 and TRBJ2-3, is DVKVTQSSRYLVKRTGEKVFLECVQDMDHENMFWYRQDPGLGLRLIYFSYDVKMKEKGDIPEGYSVSREKKERFSLILESASTNQTSMYLCASSLNTDTQYFGPGTRLTVL.

This clonotype was detected ten times or more. V and J are TRBV11-1 and TRBJ2-7, with 12 bases lining up with TRBD2. The CDR3 is 18 amino acids. V lost 3 bases and J lost 2; bases outside the gene matches: 11. CDR1 and CDR2 from the germline V gene are SGHAT and FQDESV (reference sequence). As DNA, the CDR3 is TGTGCCAGCAGCTTTCTTCTAGCGGGAGGGCCTCCCCCCTACGAGCAGTACTTC. It encodes CASSFLLAGGPPPYEQYF.

This clonotype was seen many times. The chain is built from TRBV20-1 and TRBJ2-3, with D tentatively TRBD2 (5 bases). The ends were cut back, 4 bases at V and 6 bases at J, with 14 bases in the middle. This CDR3 spans 13 amino acids. Germline assignment: CDR1 DFQATT and CDR2 SNEGSKA (reference sequence). Here the CDR3 reads CSANSGPADTQYF. CDR3 bases: TGCAGTGCTAACAGCGGACCTGCTGATACGCAGTATTTT.

This clonotype was observed at least ten times. The rearrangement joins TRBV6-5 to TRBJ2-3; D possibly corresponds to TRBD2 (6 bases). Trimming removed 2 bases at V and 0 bases at J, with 9 bases between. CDR1 is MNHEY and CDR2 is SVGAGI in the germline V gene. This CDR3 spans 15 amino acids. The CDR3 sequence is CASSYREVSTDTQYF. The CDR3 DNA is TGTGCCAGCAGTTACAGGGAGGTGAGCACAGATACGCAGTATTTT.

In its sample, this clonotype was seen many times. This CDR3 is CASNNGATSGYYEQYF. For the CDR3, the DNA is TGTGCCAGCAACAACGGAGCGACTAGCGGGTACTACGAGCAGTACTTC. The chain employs TRBV27 and TRBJ2-7; TRBD2 aligns across 10 bases. The CDR3 loop spans 16 amino acids. V lost 7 bases to trimming and J lost 3 bases; unmatched junction nucleotides: 12. Germline loops: CDR1 MNHEY, CDR2 SMNVEV (reference sequence).

This clonotype was counted ten times or more. Here the CDR3 reads CASSLAAVNYNEKLFF. The CDR3 DNA reads as TGTGCCAGCAGCTTAGCCGCGGTCAATTACAATGAAAAACTGTTTTTT. The J gene is TRBJ1-4, the V gene TRBV7-6, with D unresolved. The length of the CDR3 is 16 residues. Between the trimmed V and J ends, which lost 0 bases and 5 bases, there was a span of 13 bases. Germline loops: CDR1 SGHVS, CDR2 FNYEAQ.

Ten or more counts support this clonotype. The chain uses TRBV20-1 and TRBJ1-2; D is perhaps TRBD1 (5 bases). The length of the CDR3 is 12 residues. Germline loops: CDR1 DFQATT, CDR2 SNEGSKA (reference sequence). The V gene lost 6 bases and the J gene lost 14 bases, with 22 bases spanning the gap. In DNA, the CDR3 is TGCAGTGCCCCTACAGGCGATCAGGCCCCAACCTTC. Its protein is CSAPTGDQAPTF.

CDR3 DNA: TGTGCCAGCAGTTTGGGTGTAGGGCAGCCCCTCCAAGAGACCCAGTACTTC. Its translation: CASSLGVGQPLQETQYF. The V and J genes are TRBV12-3 or TRBV12-4 and TRBJ2-5; D remains unclear. This CDR3 region has 17 residues. V was pared by 3 bases and J by 1 base, with 18 bases between.

This clonotype was counted ten times or more. The chain employs TRBV2 and TRBJ2-3, with a tentative D call TRBD1 (5 bases). The germline CDR1 and CDR2 sequences are SNHLY and FYNNEI. The CDR3 totals 14 residues. Trimming removed 7 bases from V and 2 bases from J, with 13 bases in between. In DNA, the CDR3 is TGTGCCAGCAACGACAGAGATTTCACAGATACGCAGTATTTT. Translating gives CASNDRDFTDTQYF.

This clonotype occurred many times. The chain links TRBV5-1 to TRBJ2-3; unclear D gene. The CDR3 is made up of 16 amino acids. Germline CDR1 is SGHRS and CDR2 is YFSETQ. The V end was cut by 0 bases, the J end by 6 bases, with 17 bases between. As DNA, the CDR3 is TGCGCCAGCAGCTTGGCTGCGCAGTTCCGCGCGGATACGCAGTATTTT. Protein product: CASSLAAQFRADTQYF.

This clonotype was seen at least ten times. The chain uses TRBV7-9 and TRBJ1-4; D unresolved. The CDR3 is made up of 11 amino acids. The germline V and J ends were trimmed by 5 bases and 7 bases, with 5 bases remaining between them. The germline CDR1 and CDR2 sequences are SEHNR and FQNEAQ (reference sequence). The chain's CDR3 is CASSQAEKLFF. The CDR3 nucleotides read TGTGCCAGCAGCCAGGCTGAAAAACTGTTTTTT.

This clonotype has ten or more counts. The gene calls are TRBV27 and TRBJ2-7, with D perhaps matching TRBD1 or TRBD2 (5 bases each). Per the germline V gene, CDR1 is MNHEY and CDR2 is SMNVEV (reference sequence). The CDR3 consists of 15 residues. V lost 3 bases, J lost 7 bases, and 19 bases lay in between. The CDR3 sequence is CASSFAGAGTDEQYF. In DNA form, the CDR3 reads TGTGCCAGCAGTTTTGCCGGGGCAGGGACGGATGAGCAGTACTTC.

This clonotype was counted a few times. The J gene is TRBJ1-2, the V gene TRBV28; no clear D. The V and J ends lost 2 bases and 8 bases respectively, with 12 bases between them. The CDR3 has 13 amino acids. Germline CDR1 reads MDHEN; CDR2 reads SYDVKM. As DNA, the CDR3 is TGTGCCAGCAGTTTAGGCCAGTTAATGGGCTACACCTTC. It translates to CASSLGQLMGYTF.

This clonotype was recorded many times. The rearrangement uses TRBV29-1 and TRBJ2-1; D unclear. CDR1 is SQVTM, CDR2 ANQGSEA, per germline. Trimming took 0 bases from V and 5 from J, leaving 11 bases between them. This CDR3 has 14 residues. CDR3 sequence reads: CSVEDPPSNNEQFF. Here the CDR3 DNA reads TGCAGCGTTGAAGATCCCCCTAGTAACAATGAGCAGTTCTTC.

Ten or more counts support this clonotype. This rearrangement joins TRBV5-5 to TRBJ2-1; D not certain. Per germline, CDR1 SGHKS and CDR2 YYEKEE (reference sequence). The CDR3 has 17 residues. With 1 base removed from V and 5 bases from J, the gap between germline ends came to 19 bases. Here the CDR3 reads CASSLTPSGWRNNEQFF. The CDR3, as DNA: TGTGCCAGCAGCTTGACCCCCTCTGGGTGGCGGAACAATGAGCAGTTCTTC. The full variable domain, its missing parts supplied by reference TRBV5-5 and TRBJ2-1, is DAGVTQSPTHLIKTRGQQVTLRCSPISGHKSVSWYQQVLGQGPQFIFQYYEKEERGRGNFPDRFSARQFPNYSSELNVNALLLGDSALYLCASSLTPSGWRNNEQFFGPGTRLTVL.

The rearrangement joins TRBV18 to TRBJ1-1, with no clear D. Germline V lookup: CDR1 KGHSH, CDR2 LQKENI. This CDR3 is 14 amino acids long. V was cut by 5 bases and J by 6 bases, with 16 bases left in between. This CDR3 is CASSEGVQSPEAFF. The CDR3 DNA sequence: TGTGCCAGCTCAGAGGGCGTACAATCCCCTGAAGCTTTCTTT.